The clone carrying this T cell receptor beta chain was detected a few times. The data are from a study of shared clonotypes between healthy human individuals. The CDR3 totals 13 residues. Trimming took off 2 bases at V and 2 bases at J, with 8 bases between the two ends. CDR1 SGHNT and CDR2 YYREEE come from the germline V gene (reference sequence). Sequencing was performed with immunoSEQ multiplex PCR; in TCRdb, only in-frame clones are kept and a portion is missing. The data show around 430,000 clones, roughly 80% seen once. The chain employs TRBV5-4 and TRBJ2-7; D is uncertain. This clonotype originated in a woman aged 40-49 years in good health. Some clones in this sample may be carry-over from other donors' samples. The sample was PBMCs. The CDR3 sequence is CASSFDTAYEQYF. The CDR3 DNA follows: TGTGCCAGCAGCTTTGACACAGCCTACGAGCAGTACTTC.